This T cell receptor (beta chain) was identified during a study of beta chain features in type 1 diabetes. The wider study: The study examined roughly 100 million sorted cells across all samples.

General observations from the study: Within each of all four CD4+ subsets, Type 1 diabetes patients had TCRB CDR3s that were moderately but significantly shorter.

Sequenced material consisted of expressed TCRB transcripts (all of the isolated RNA was reverse transcribed). TCRdb's table, derived via immunoSEQ multiplex PCR, lists solely in-frame clones and lacks some. The sample records roughly 610,000 clones, about a sixth being singletons. A CD45RO/CCR7/CD25/CD127/CD95/CD27 panel sorted naive, central memory, regulatory and stem cell-like memory CD4+ cells. This clone was seen only a few times. The antigen remains unidentified. This CDR3 is also generated by other DNA sequences in the sample. The CDR3 runs 12 residues. The V end lost 4 bases, the J end lost 2 bases, and 6 bases lay between the germline ends. Germline loops: CDR1 MDHEN, CDR2 SYDVKM.

The chain employs TRBV28 and TRBJ2-7; no reliable D call. What was sequenced was naive CD4+ T cells from blood. The clonotype comes from a man younger than 35 in good health. Here the CDR3 reads CASSSRPYEQYF. The CDR3 DNA reads TGTGCCAGCAGTTCCAGACCCTACGAGCAGTACTTC.